What follows are 32 T cell receptor beta chains derived from one specimen sequenced in a study of blood T cell repertoires in COVID-19. Clones were sequenced by immunoSEQ multiplex PCR, and TCRdb holds only the in-frame ones, with some missing. Of roughly 100,000 clones in the sample, roughly 82% are singletons; the top ten hold approximately 12%. The specimen sequenced was peripheral blood. The receptor source for this set is a human donor in a cohort sampled during active COVID-19.

This clone appeared a single time. The sample has other DNA sequences that encode this CDR3 too. The rearrangement links TRBV11-3 to TRBJ1-6; 7 nucleotides align to TRBD1. J gave up 6 bases and V 3 bases, and 2 bases lay outside the gene matches. CDR1 and CDR2 from the germline V gene are SGHNT and YENEEA. This CDR3 comprises 14 residues. The chain's CDR3 is CASSLNRGNSPLHF. CDR3 DNA: TGTGCCAGCAGCTTGAACAGGGGTAATTCACCCCTCCACTTT.

This chain connects TRBV18 to TRBJ2-1; the match to TRBD1 covers 8 bases. With V trimmed by 3 bases and J by 4 bases, 5 bases remained unmatched. The germline CDR1 and CDR2 sequences are KGHSH and LQKENI. The CDR3 is made up of 15 amino acids. Here the CDR3 reads CASSPDRGEYNEQFF. CDR3 DNA: TGTGCCAGCTCACCCGACAGGGGTGAGTACAATGAGCAGTTCTTC.

CDR3 sequence reads: CASRFDRGVASTGELFF. DNA of the CDR3: TGTGCAAGTCGCTTCGATCGGGGAGTAGCTAGCACCGGGGAGCTGTTTTTT. The J gene is TRBJ2-2, the V gene TRBV12-2; the table's TRBD2 call for D was not verified on the DNA. TRBV12-2 corresponds to a pseudogene. The length of the CDR3 is 17 residues.

V gene TRBV7-9 combines with J gene TRBJ1-1, with a possible D match to TRBD1 (6 bases). From germline, CDR1 is SEHNR and CDR2 FQNEAQ (reference sequence). Trimming pared 5 bases from V and 5 bases from J, leaving 21 bases between. There are 16 residues in the CDR3. This CDR3 reads CASSPSVGTRGTEAFF. The CDR3 DNA reads as TGTGCCAGCAGCCCCAGTGTGGGGACCAGGGGAACTGAAGCTTTCTTT.

CDR3 coding DNA: TGTGCCAGCAGCCAAACAGGGCCTAACTATGGCTACACCTTC. This translates into CASSQTGPNYGYTF. The chain uses TRBV3-1 (or the pseudogene TRBV3-2) and TRBJ1-2; TRBD1 is a possible D gene (6 bases). Germline CDR1 is LGHDT and CDR2 is YNNKEL (reference sequence). The CDR3 runs to 14 residues. The germline V and J ends were trimmed by 2 bases and 0 bases, with 7 bases remaining between them.

In nucleotides, the CDR3 is TGCAGCGCCCGGAACAGGGGCAGGGCAGATACGCAGTATTTT. Translating it yields CSARNRGRADTQYF. The chain links TRBV29-1 to TRBJ2-3, with 7 bases aligning to TRBD1. This CDR3 has 14 amino acids. The germline gives CDR1 SQVTM, CDR2 ANQGSEA. After removal of 7 bases from V and 4 bases from J, the junction contained 11 bases not matched to a gene.

This clone was counted a few times. This sequence joins TRBV7-9 and TRBJ1-3; no firm D call. V shed 3 bases and J shed 0 bases, with 9 bases lying between them. CDR1 and CDR2 (germline): SEHNR, FQNEAQ (reference sequence). The CDR3 is 15 residues long. The CDR3 DNA is TGTGCCAGCAGCTTCGACTGGTTCTCTGGAAACACCATATATTTT. Translated, it gives CASSFDWFSGNTIYF. Full variable domain (remainder filled in from reference TRBV7-9 and TRBJ1-3): DTGVSQNPRHKITKRGQNVTFRCDPISEHNRLYWYRQTLGQGPEFLTYFQNEAQLEKSRLLSDRFSAERPKGSFSTLEIQRTEQGDSAMYLCASSFDWFSGNTIYFGEGSWLTVV.

The chain links TRBV6-1 to TRBJ2-7; the match to TRBD2 covers 13 bases. The CDR3 loop spans 17 amino acids. J lost 0 bases, V lost 4 bases, and 6 bases had no gene match. Germline CDR1 MNHNS, CDR2 SASEGT. DNA for the CDR3: TGTGCCAGCAGTGCCCCGACTAGCGGGAGGAGCTCCTACGAGCAGTACTTC. Translating gives CASSAPTSGRSSYEQYF.

This chain joins TRBV7-6 and TRBJ1-1, with D hard to call. The CDR3 is 12 amino acids. The germline CDR1 and CDR2 sequences are SGHVS and FNYEAQ. V dropped 2 bases and J dropped 12 bases, with 13 bases sitting between them. The CDR3 spells CASSLNSRESFF. The CDR3 bases are TGTGCCAGCAGCTTAAACAGCCGTGAGTCTTTCTTT. Full variable domain (rest looked up from reference TRBV7-6 and TRBJ1-1): GAGVSQSPRYKVTKRGQDVALRCDPISGHVSLYWYRQALGQGPEFLTYFNYEAQQDKSGLPNDRFSAERPEGSISTLTIQRTEQRDSAMYRCASSLNSRESFFGQGTRLTVV.

This chain uses TRBV10-1 with TRBJ1-4, with 8 bases identical to TRBD1. The length of the CDR3 is 14 residues. The V and J ends lost 5 bases and 10 bases, in that order; junction bases with no gene match: 9. Germline-derived CDR1 and CDR2 are WNHNN and SYGVQD (reference sequence). This chain's CDR3 is CASSHDRGGVKLFF. DNA of the CDR3: TGCGCCAGCAGTCACGACAGGGGAGGCGTAAAACTGTTTTTT.

This clone came up once. The chain couples TRBV5-1 to TRBJ1-1; the match to TRBD1 covers 11 bases. CDR1 and CDR2 (germline): SGHRS, YFSETQ. The ends lost 3 bases at V and 6 bases at J; junction bases unmatched: 7. The CDR3 covers 15 residues. CDR3 coding DNA: TGCGCCAGCAGCTCCGGACAGGGGGCGTCTGCTGAAGCTTTCTTT. Amino acid sequence: CASSSGQGASAEAFF.

This clone appeared once. The rearrangement uses TRBV5-1 and TRBJ2-3; D unresolved. V lost 5 bases and J 0 bases, leaving 7 bases between the germline ends. The CDR3 runs 13 residues. Germline V gene lookup returns CDR1 SGHRS and CDR2 YFSETQ. The CDR3 region is CASRKLSTDTQYF. The CDR3 region has the DNA TGCGCCAGCAGAAAACTAAGCACAGATACGCAGTATTTT.

The rearrangement links TRBV10-1 to TRBJ2-7, with 7 bases that match TRBD1. Unmatched junction bases numbered 9, after V lost 7 bases and J lost 3 bases. The V gene's germline CDR1 is WNHNN and CDR2 SYGVQD (reference sequence). The CDR3 spans 14 residues. CDR3 coding DNA: TGCGCCAGCAATCACAGGGGCCACGACTACGAGCAGTACTTC. Encoded protein: CASNHRGHDYEQYF.

V and J are TRBV7-9 and TRBJ1-6; D not certain. The CDR3 consists of 13 residues. From germline, CDR1 is SEHNR and CDR2 FQNEAQ (reference sequence). Trimming removed 2 bases at V and 7 bases at J, with 6 bases between. The CDR3 spells CASSLPRNSPLHF. The CDR3 region has the DNA TGTGCCAGCAGCTTACCTAGGAATTCACCCCTCCACTTT.

The chain couples TRBV21-1 to TRBJ2-1; TRBD2, the D gene given by the table, was not confirmed from the DNA. TRBV21-1 is given as a pseudogene. The CDR3 extends over 17 amino acids. This chain's CDR3 is CASSKGGRWQGYNEQFF. The CDR3 nucleotides are TGTGCCAGCAGCAAAGGGGGGAGGTGGCAGGGTTACAATGAGCAGTTCTTC.

J is TRBJ2-3 and V is TRBV2; D may be TRBD1 (5 bases). This CDR3 spans 14 amino acids. Per the germline V gene, CDR1 is SNHLY and CDR2 is FYNNEI. V gave up 0 bases and J gave up 5 bases, with 9 bases separating them. In DNA form, the CDR3 reads TGTGCCAGCAGTGAAGCGGGGCGTCTAGATACGCAGTATTTT. It specifies CASSEAGRLDTQYF.

This chain links TRBV7-2 with TRBJ1-2, with D possibly being TRBD1 (6 bases). The V gene's germline CDR1 is SGHTA and CDR2 FQGNSA. Trimming cost V 2 bases and J 2 bases, with 9 bases left between them. The CDR3 contains 14 residues. The CDR3 DNA is TGTGCCAGCAGCTTACAGGGGCGGAACTATGGCTACACCTTC. This translates into CASSLQGRNYGYTF.

J is TRBJ2-5 and V is TRBV5-1; D perhaps matches TRBD2 (6 bases). The CDR3 is 13 amino acids. The germline V gene has CDR1 SGHRS and CDR2 YFSETQ. V shed 2 bases and J shed 1 base, with 6 bases lying between them. The CDR3 sequence: CASSFGSQETQYF. In DNA form, the CDR3 reads TGCGCCAGCAGCTTCGGGAGCCAAGAGACCCAGTACTTC.

The chain is built from TRBV5-4 and TRBJ2-5, with D possibly TRBD2 on 7 matching bases. The CDR3 loop spans 12 amino acids. Trimming left V 9 bases short and J 4 bases short, with 13 bases between. CDR1 and CDR2 from the germline V gene are SGHNT and YYREEE (reference sequence). CDR3 in DNA: TGTGCCAACGGACGGGGGGCAGAGACCCAGTACTTC. Translation gives CANGRGAETQYF.

The V call is TRBV7-2, the J call TRBJ2-3, with unresolved D. This CDR3 is 14 amino acids long. Between the trimmed V and J ends, which lost 5 bases and 4 bases, there was a span of 13 bases. The V gene's germline CDR1 is SGHTA and CDR2 FQGNSA. Written as DNA, the CDR3 is TGTGCCAGCAGCGTCCCTCAGTCCTCAGATACGCAGTATTTT. Translated, it gives CASSVPQSSDTQYF. Full variable domain (outside the CDR3, taken from reference TRBV7-2 and TRBJ2-3): GAGVSQSPSNKVTEKGKDVELRCDPISGHTALYWYRQSLGQGLEFLIYFQGNSAPDKSGLPSDRFSAERTGGSVSTLTIQRTQQEDSAVYLCASSVPQSSDTQYFGPGTRLTVL.

The chain links TRBV5-1 to TRBJ2-5; D is possibly TRBD1 (6 bases). The germline gives CDR1 SGHRS, CDR2 YFSETQ. With 0 bases removed from V and 4 bases from J, the gap between germline ends came to 16 bases. The CDR3 is 16 residues long. The CDR3 spells CASSLDRARQGETQYF. As DNA, the CDR3 is TGCGCCAGCAGCTTGGACAGGGCTCGTCAGGGAGAGACCCAGTACTTC.

V is TRBV5-1 and J is TRBJ1-2, with 10 bases identical to TRBD1. Germline values: CDR1 SGHRS, CDR2 YFSETQ. CDR3 length: 14 residues. J gave up 8 bases and V 0 bases, and 4 bases lay outside the gene matches. Here the CDR3 DNA reads TGCGCCAGCAGCTTGGTGGGACAGGGGAACGGCTACACCTTC. Amino acid sequence: CASSLVGQGNGYTF. The whole variable domain, remainder taken from reference TRBV5-1 and TRBJ1-2, is KAGVTQTPRYLIKTRGQQVTLSCSPISGHRSVSWYQQTPGQGLQFLFEYFSETQRNKGNFPGRFSGRQFSNSRSEMNVSTLELGDSALYLCASSLVGQGNGYTFGSGTRLTVV.

V usage is TRBV11-3 and J usage is TRBJ2-1, with a possible D match to TRBD2 (6 bases). Trimming cost V 4 bases and J 5 bases, with 12 bases left between them. Germline-derived CDR1 and CDR2 are SGHNT and YENEEA. This CDR3 is 14 amino acids long. Here the CDR3 DNA reads TGTGCCAGCAGCTCCCGGGACTTAGACAATGAGCAGTTCTTC. It specifies CASSSRDLDNEQFF.

This chain links TRBV19 with TRBJ2-1; TRBD2 aligns across 11 bases. The CDR3 covers 15 residues. The junction had 8 bases not matched to a gene; V was cut back by 4 bases and J by 9 bases. In germline, CDR1 is LNHDA, CDR2 SQIVND (reference sequence). This CDR3 reads CASSTSGGPGAEQFF. CDR3 DNA: TGTGCCAGTAGTACTAGCGGGGGGCCGGGCGCTGAGCAGTTCTTC.

This rearrangement joins TRBV19 to TRBJ1-3, with no clear D. Between the trimmed V and J ends, which lost 3 bases and 3 bases, there was a span of 9 bases. The CDR3 length is 14 residues. CDR1 is LNHDA and CDR2 is SQIVND in the germline V gene (reference sequence). This CDR3 reads CASSMAGFGNTIYF. The CDR3, as DNA: TGTGCCAGTAGTATGGCGGGGTTTGGAAACACCATATATTTT.

V gene TRBV11-3 combines with J gene TRBJ2-3; 7 bases match TRBD2. The V gene's germline CDR1 is SGHNT and CDR2 YENEEA. This CDR3 region has 15 residues. The V and J ends lost 3 bases and 1 base, in that order; junction bases with no gene match: 4. The CDR3 loop reads CASSLTSLGTDTQYF. CDR3 bases: TGTGCCAGCAGCTTGACTAGCCTAGGCACAGATACGCAGTATTTT. The variable domain in full, completed from reference TRBV11-3 and TRBJ2-3, reads EAGVVQSPRYKIIEKKQPVAFWCNPISGHNTLYWYLQNLGQGPELLIRYENEEAVDDSQLPKDRFSAERLKGVDSTLKIQPAELGDSAVYLCASSLTSLGTDTQYFGPGTRLTVL.

V is TRBV11-2 and J is TRBJ2-3; D ambiguous. The germline V and J ends were trimmed by 5 bases and 7 bases, with 10 bases remaining between them. The germline V gene has CDR1 SGHAT and CDR2 FQNNGV. The CDR3 sequence is 12 residues long. CDR3 in amino acids: CASSPRVYTQYF. CDR3 nucleotide sequence: TGTGCCAGCAGCCCTAGAGTTTATACGCAGTATTTT. The full variable domain, its missing parts supplied by reference TRBV11-2 and TRBJ2-3, is EAGVAQSPRYKIIEKRQSVAFWCNPISGHATLYWYQQILGQGPKLLIQFQNNGVVDDSQLPKDRFSAERLKGVDSTLKIQPAKLEDSAVYLCASSPRVYTQYFGPGTRLTVL.

V usage is TRBV4-2 and J usage is TRBJ2-7, with D maybe TRBD1 (5 bases). Trimming removed 0 bases from V and 5 bases from J, with 11 bases in between. CDR1 and CDR2 (germline): LGHNA, YNFKEQ. The length of the CDR3 is 14 residues. CDR3 residues: CASSQETGRDEQYF. The CDR3 nucleotides read TGTGCCAGCAGCCAAGAAACTGGCAGGGACGAGCAGTACTTC.

This clone was recorded once. The rearrangement joins TRBV11-2 to TRBJ2-2; TRBD2 is a possible D gene (5 bases). The CDR3 runs 16 residues. In germline, CDR1 is SGHAT, CDR2 FQNNGV. The ends were cut back, 1 base at V and 0 bases at J, with 9 bases in the middle. The CDR3 DNA sequence: TGTGCCAGCAGCTTAGGCGGCGGGCCGAACACCGGGGAGCTGTTTTTT. It encodes CASSLGGGPNTGELFF.

The rearrangement joins TRBV20-1 to TRBJ1-2; 7 bases agree with TRBD1. Trimming removed 5 bases from V and 7 bases from J; junction bases left unmatched: 4. The germline V gene has CDR1 DFQATT and CDR2 SNEGSKA (reference sequence). The CDR3 sequence is 11 residues long. The CDR3 DNA is TGCAGTGCTCCCACAGGGGTTGGCTACACCTTC. It specifies CSAPTGVGYTF.

This clone was counted a single time. This chain's CDR3 is CASSFGRTEETQYF. The DNA for the CDR3 is TGCGCCAGCAGCTTCGGCAGAACAGAAGAGACCCAGTACTTC. The genes are TRBV5-1 and TRBJ2-5; no firm D call. CDR1 is SGHRS, CDR2 YFSETQ, per germline. V was cut by 2 bases and J by 3 bases, with 11 bases left in between. This CDR3 contains 14 residues.

V and J are TRBV6-5 and TRBJ2-2, with 14 positions matching TRBD2. The CDR3 spans 15 residues. The V gene's germline CDR1 is MNHEY and CDR2 SVGAGI. DNA of the CDR3: TGTGCTAGGGGAGGACTAGCGGGGGGTCGCGGGGAGCTGTTTTTT. This codes for CARGGLAGGRGELFF.